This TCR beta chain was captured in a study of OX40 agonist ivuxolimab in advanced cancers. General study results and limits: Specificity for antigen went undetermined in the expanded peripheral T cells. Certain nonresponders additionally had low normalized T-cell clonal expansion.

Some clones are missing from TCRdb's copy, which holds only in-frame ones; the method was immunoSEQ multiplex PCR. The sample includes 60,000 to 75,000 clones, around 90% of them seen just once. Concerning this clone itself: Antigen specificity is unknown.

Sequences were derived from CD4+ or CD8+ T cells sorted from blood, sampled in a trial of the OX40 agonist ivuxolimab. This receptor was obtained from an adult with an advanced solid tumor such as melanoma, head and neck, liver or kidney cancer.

CDR3 nucleotides: TGCAGTGCTAGAGGGGATTATGGCTACACCTTC. It translates to CSARGDYGYTF. The V call is TRBV20-1, the J call TRBJ1-2; D ambiguous. The germline gives CDR1 DFQATT, CDR2 SNEGSKA (reference sequence). Trimming removed 1 base at V and 5 bases at J, with 5 bases between. This CDR3 contains 11 residues.